Detailed here is one TCR beta chain. No antigen is known for it. No base quality values were provided; no much bigger clone lies one nucleotide off. The library was generated by the immunoSEQ multiplex PCR assay. High-throughput TCR-beta CDR3 sequencing of genomic DNA from most patients was performed by Adaptive Biotechnologies. The study's processing was this. TCR sequencing data for approximately 17 patients were retrieved from Adaptive's ImmunoSEQ software; a few other patients were processed with MiXCR and VDJtools. CDR3 nucleotide sequences shared between donor and recipient were removed because the origin of such sequences could not be assigned. Alloreactive clones required at least 2-fold expansion over unstimulated cells and minimum CFSE-low frequency of 0.002% (template counts) or 0.001% (read counts). Mappable clones were those detected in sequenced pre-transplant spleen, lymph node, or MLR CFSE-low populations of the donor or recipient. The cumulative frequency of alloreactive clones was calculated as a percentage of all sequences, weighted by copy number. This is the immuneACCESS table as TCRdb keeps it, with only in-frame sequences that have V and J called. A part of the clones is gone; compared with another copy, unresolved V genes explain less than half, and the rest is unexplained. Clone size and the V and J calls come from that table; the DNA yielded D and trimming. The sample table shows about 29,000 clones, and over 60% are seen once. 2.5% to 3.5% of the sample is held by the ten biggest clonotypes.

This record belongs to a study of graft-versus-host responses after intestinal transplantation (dated by TCRdb to the early 2020s). About the investigation overall: Multivisceral, liver-intestinal, or isolated intestinal transplants were received by the recipients. Every recipient was given anti-thymocyte globulin induction, followed by approximately 3 years of maintenance tacrolimus and steroids. After intestinal transplantation, graft-versus-host and host-versus-graft alloreactive T cell clones in the graft, circulation and bone marrow were tracked using bulk TCR-beta CDR3 sequencing. Alloreactive clones were identified by sequencing pre-transplant mixed lymphocyte reaction products and comparing them with unstimulated pre-transplant donor and recipient T cells. The cohort enrolled fewer than 25 intestinal transplant recipients including one retransplant, and 3 patients lacking pretransplant specimens were excluded. A peak of at least 4% donor T cells among recipient peripheral blood mononuclear cells was the definition used for donor T cell macrochimerism. Rather than going through the commercial service, samples from a few later patients were sequenced in-house on an Illumina MiSeq and processed with MiXCR. Here is what the overall study found, with its caveats: GvH clones were detected in recipient bone marrow, and some of these GvH clones were observed earlier in ileal mucosa or blood, consistent with an intestinal mucosal origin. High GvH to HvG T cell clonal ratios were observed in the allografts of patients with donor T cell macrochimerism. Early after transplant, peak levels of circulating GvH clones were associated with declines in HvG clones. Conclusions were limited by the relatively low number and heterogeneity of intestinal transplant patients.

Dithiothreitol, EDTA incubations and collagenase D digestion were used to isolate intraepithelial and lamina propria lymphocytes from graft specimens. Bulk TCR-beta sequencing was performed on serial intestinal graft biopsy specimens collected as late as 600 days after transplant. Unmatched junction bases come to 3, with V trimmed by 4 bases and J by 4 bases. Sequences SGHRS (CDR1) and YFSETQ (CDR2) are obtained from the germline V gene. From the cysteine up to the phenylalanine, the CDR3 has a length of 15 residues. Just the 45-base CDR3 DNA is kept, in frame starting at base 1. The chain is assembled from TRBV5-1 and TRBJ2-1, with TRBD2 identical over 12 junction bases. The receptor comes from a human patient who received an intestinal transplant, so some T cells may come from the graft donor. This material consisted of ileum tissue, taken 98 days after intestinal transplantation. The CDR3 amino acid sequence is: CASSSTSGGYNEQFF. The nucleotide sequence reads TGCGCCAGCAGCAGCACTAGCGGGGGGTACAATGAGCAGTTCTTC.